The clone carrying this T cell receptor (beta chain) was picked up a small number of times. Trimming cost V 6 bases and J 6 bases, with 12 bases left between them. The CDR3 length is 12 residues. CDR1 and CDR2 (germline): DFQATT, SNEGSKA (reference sequence). With random hexamers, reverse transcription was performed on about 0.5 to 1 ug of RNA. Amplification of TCR beta CDR3 used immunoSEQ multiplex PCR across 54 Vbeta and 13 Jbeta. Each CDR3 protein gets one entry after TCRdb re-called the immunoSEQ multiplex PCR reads with MiXCR. The data show 250,000 to 300,000 distinct CDR3 sequences, approximately 90% seen once. The sample belongs to a study of CD8 T cells in Susac syndrome. CD8+ and CD4+ T cells taken from blood had their TCR beta sequenced. The multiple sclerosis controls comprised treatment-naive patients whose relapsing-remitting disease was stable or active. Negative isolation yielded CD8+ and CD4+ T cells; FACS enriched TEMRA cells.

The clonotype originates from a human donor with multiple sclerosis. The sequenced sample consisted of CD8+ T cells from PBMCs. V gene TRBV20-1 combines with J gene TRBJ1-5, with D possibly being TRBD1 (5 bases). CDR3 bases: TGCAGTGCCGTGGAGCAGGGTCAGCCCCAGCATTTT. It yields the protein CSAVEQGQPQHF.